These 15 T cell receptor beta chains originate from one sample sequenced in a study of blood T cell repertoires in COVID-19. Produced via immunoSEQ multiplex PCR; TCRdb's table is partial and in-frame only. The sample consists of 120,000 to 150,000 clones, 80% to 90% of them appearing once. The sequenced sample was peripheral blood. The receptors stem from a man aged 18 to 30 with COVID-19, enrolled during active disease.

The chain joins TRBV5-6 to TRBJ2-5; a weak D match, TRBD2 (6 bases). The ends were cut back, 4 bases at V and 5 bases at J, with 12 bases in the middle. The CDR3 sequence is 13 residues long. Looked up from germline, CDR1 is SGHDT and CDR2 is YYEEEE. This CDR3 is CASSATRGETQYF. The DNA of the CDR3 is TGTGCCAGCAGCGCGACTAGAGGGGAGACCCAGTACTTC.

The chain uses TRBV4-3 and TRBJ1-4; 8 positions match TRBD1. CDR3 length: 15 residues. Unmatched junction bases numbered 8, after V lost 3 bases and J lost 8 bases. Germline assignment: CDR1 LGHNA and CDR2 YSLEER. The CDR3 sequence is CASSQDRAVREKLFF. CDR3 nucleotide sequence: TGCGCCAGCAGCCAGGACAGGGCGGTTAGGGAAAAACTGTTTTTT.

J is TRBJ2-7 and V is TRBV6-6; no reliable D call. The CDR3 is 11 residues long. Germline V CDR1 and CDR2: MNHNY, SVGAGI (reference sequence). The V gene lost 5 bases and the J gene lost 6 bases, with 8 bases spanning the gap. CDR3: CASSPMREQYF. In DNA form, the CDR3 reads TGTGCCAGCAGTCCTATGCGCGAGCAGTACTTC.

V is TRBV7-8 and J is TRBJ1-5; D gene ambiguous. Trimming cost V 1 base and J 3 bases, with 10 bases left between them. Germline V gives CDR1 SGHVS, CDR2 FQNEAQ. The CDR3 extends over 15 amino acids. CDR3 residues: CASSLGAVSNQPQHF. The CDR3 nucleotides read TGTGCCAGCAGCTTAGGTGCGGTTTCCAATCAGCCCCAGCATTTT.

There are a few counts of this clone. The chain uses TRBV30 and TRBJ1-2, with a possible D match to TRBD1 (6 bases). The V gene lost 2 bases and the J gene lost 7 bases, with 14 bases spanning the gap. The germline V gene has CDR1 GTSNPN and CDR2 SVGIG (reference sequence). There are 13 residues in the CDR3. This CDR3 is CAWSKGGESGYTF. The CDR3 DNA is TGTGCCTGGAGTAAAGGGGGGGAAAGTGGCTACACCTTC. Drawing the rest from reference TRBV30 and TRBJ1-2, the complete variable domain is SQTIHQWPATLVQPVGSPLSLECTVEGTSNPNLYWYRQAAGRGLQLLFYSVGIGQISSEVPQNLSASRPQDRQFILSSKKLLLSDSGFYLCAWSKGGESGYTFGSGTRLTVV.

Comment on this clone: One end of the junction fails to match germline, which may point to a read error. The chain combines TRBV5-1 with TRBJ1-4; D is perhaps TRBD1 (6 bases). CDR3 length: 14 amino acids. The V gene's germline CDR1 is SGHRS and CDR2 YFSETQ. CDR3 in DNA: TGCGCCAGCAGCGAGACAGGTTCGGAAGAAAAACTGCTTTTT. It translates to CASSETGSEEKLLF.

The chain carries TRBV19 and TRBJ1-2, with D possibly matching TRBD1 (6 bases). Germline V gene lookup returns CDR1 LNHDA and CDR2 SQIVND (reference sequence). The V and J ends lost 2 bases and 8 bases respectively, with 12 bases between them. CDR3 size: 13 residues. The CDR3 sequence: CASSIPGDRGYTF. CDR3 coding DNA: TGTGCCAGTAGTATACCAGGGGACCGCGGCTACACCTTC.

This chain connects TRBV5-6 to TRBJ1-1, with TRBD1 identical over 7 bases. This CDR3 spans 14 amino acids. Germline V gives CDR1 SGHDT, CDR2 YYEEEE. Losses at the gene ends were 4 bases for V and 6 bases for J; bases not matched to a gene: 9. The CDR3 sequence is CASSPPRGRPEAFF. The CDR3 nucleotides are TGTGCCAGCAGCCCCCCGAGGGGGCGGCCTGAAGCTTTCTTT. Looking up the rest from reference TRBV5-6 and TRBJ1-1 gives the full variable domain: DAGVTQSPTHLIKTRGQQVTLRCSPKSGHDTVSWYQQALGQGPQFIFQYYEEEERQRGNFPDRFSGHQFPNYSSELNVNALLLGDSALYLCASSPPRGRPEAFFGQGTRLTVV.

This CDR3 is CAWNTGSFSPLHF. The CDR3 DNA reads as TGTGCCTGGAATACCGGGTCTTTTTCACCCCTCCACTTT. The rearrangement joins TRBV30 to TRBJ1-6; no clear D. Trimming stripped 4 bases from V and 9 bases from J, with 13 bases between. CDR1 and CDR2 (germline): GTSNPN, SVGIG (reference sequence). CDR3 length equals 13 residues.

This clone was found once. The chain couples TRBV6-5 to TRBJ1-2, with TRBD1 identical over 9 bases. J lost 5 bases, V lost 4 bases, and 8 bases had no gene match. The CDR3 spans 15 residues. The germline V gene has CDR1 MNHEY and CDR2 SVGAGI. CDR3 amino acids: CASSSDRGSYYGYTF. CDR3 nucleotides: TGTGCCAGCAGTTCGGACAGGGGATCCTATTATGGCTACACCTTC.

The chain joins TRBV19 to TRBJ2-5; 9 positions agree with TRBD2. V lost 3 bases to trimming and J lost 2 bases; unmatched junction nucleotides: 7. From germline, CDR1 is LNHDA and CDR2 SQIVND (reference sequence). The CDR3 has 16 residues. In nucleotides, the CDR3 is TGTGCCAGTAGTATCGAGCTAGCGGGATGGCAAGAGACCCAGTACTTC. Its translation is CASSIELAGWQETQYF.

The V call is TRBV5-6, the J call TRBJ2-2; D might be TRBD1 (6 bases). This CDR3 has 16 amino acids. Germline CDR1 SGHDT, CDR2 YYEEEE. Deletions cut 4 bases from V and 1 base from J, with 14 bases between. CDR3 in amino acids: CASSPEQGVNTGELFF. CDR3 coding DNA: TGTGCCAGCAGCCCCGAACAGGGAGTGAACACCGGGGAGCTGTTTTTT.

The rearrangement joins TRBV27 to TRBJ1-2, with a possible D match to TRBD1 (6 bases). Germline lookup yields CDR1 MNHEY and CDR2 SMNVEV (reference sequence). The CDR3 covers 13 residues. V lost 5 bases to trimming and J lost 2 bases, with 9 bases between them. The CDR3 region is CASSVRGNYGYTF. CDR3 sequence (DNA): TGTGCCAGCAGTGTTAGGGGGAACTATGGCTACACCTTC.

This sequence joins TRBV18 and TRBJ2-1; unclear D gene. This CDR3 has 16 residues. The germline V gene encodes CDR1 KGHSH and CDR2 LQKENI. The V end was cut by 1 base, the J end by 1 base, with 11 bases between. Written as DNA, the CDR3 is TGTGCCAGCTCACCACGCGGCGGCGCATCCTACAATGAGCAGTTCTTC. This gives the protein CASSPRGGASYNEQFF.

V and J are TRBV13 and TRBJ2-1; 11 bases are shared with TRBD2. Germline-derived CDR1 and CDR2 are PRHDT and FYEKMQ (reference sequence). J lost 5 bases, V lost 5 bases, and 14 bases had no gene match. This CDR3 is built from 18 residues. CDR3: CASSLRPQLAGGHNEQFF. CDR3 nucleotides: TGTGCCAGCAGCCTCCGACCCCAGCTAGCGGGAGGACACAATGAGCAGTTCTTC.